One and the same sample provided the 6 T cell receptor beta chains below, sequenced in a study of regulatory T cells in long-lasting Graves disease. The time point denotes: persistent/refractory GD, antithyroid drugs over 5 years with positive TRAb. Isolated PBMC RNA provided the starting material for the TCR library. Libraries of TCR beta came from iRepertoire HTBI primers plus Arm-PCR of CDR3 regions. TCRdb re-called the multiplex PCR reads with MiXCR, one entry per CDR3 protein. The data hold 700,000 or so distinct CDR3 sequences, with 30% observed a single time. Source: peripheral blood mononuclear cells (PBMCs), taken when the disease was refractory, from a patient treated with antithyroid drugs. These receptors were taken from a female donor with Graves disease.

The rearrangement joins TRBV7-2 to TRBJ2-5, with 10 nucleotides matching TRBD2. J lost 2 bases, V lost 5 bases, and 5 bases had no gene match. From germline, CDR1 is SGHTA and CDR2 FQGNSA. The CDR3 runs 15 residues. Here the CDR3 DNA reads TGTGCCAGCAGCAATAGCGGGAGGATACAAGAGACCCAGTACTTC. It specifies CASSNSGRIQETQYF.

The rearrangement joins TRBV7-2 to TRBJ2-1; the D call may be TRBD1 or TRBD2 (5 bases each). With 4 bases removed from V and 0 bases from J, the gap between germline ends came to 25 bases. The CDR3 sequence is 20 residues long. The germline gives CDR1 SGHTA, CDR2 FQGNSA. In DNA form, the CDR3 reads TGTGCCAGCAGCTGGGGTTTGAGGGGCGGTAGGCCCAGCTCCTACAATGAGCAGTTCTTC. Translated, it gives CASSWGLRGGRPSSYNEQFF.

There are a few counts of this clonotype. V is TRBV20-1 and J is TRBJ2-6, with 9 bases lining up with TRBD2. Germline V gene data show CDR1 as DFQATT and CDR2 as SNEGSKA (reference sequence). CDR3 size: 18 residues. V dropped 0 bases and J dropped 3; count of bases not matched to a gene: 9. The CDR3 sequence: CSAREGRGRASGANVLTF. In DNA form, the CDR3 reads TGCAGTGCTAGAGAGGGTCGCGGGAGGGCCAGTGGGGCCAACGTCCTGACTTTC.

This clonotype was picked up many times. This rearrangement joins TRBV19 to TRBJ2-5; D is uncertain. This CDR3 has 13 amino acids. Germline V gene lookup returns CDR1 LNHDA and CDR2 SQIVND (reference sequence). V lost 0 bases and J lost 3, with 5 bases in between. The CDR3 bases are TGTGCCAGTAGTATAGATGCTGAAGAGACCCAGTACTTC. Translating gives CASSIDAEETQYF. Filled out from reference TRBV19 and TRBJ2-5, the complete variable domain reads DGGITQSPKYLFRKEGQNVTLSCEQNLNHDAMYWYRQDPGQGLRLIYYSQIVNDFQKGDIAEGYSVSREKKESFPLTVTSAQKNPTAFYLCASSIDAEETQYFGPGTRLLVL.

The chain has TRBV3-1 and TRBJ2-7; D remains ambiguous. The CDR3 contains 15 residues. Germline assignment: CDR1 LGHDT and CDR2 YNNKEL (reference sequence). V lost 4 bases and J lost 3, with 16 bases in between. The CDR3 spells CASSRARTGNYEQYF. The CDR3 DNA sequence: TGTGCCAGCAGCCGCGCCAGAACTGGAAACTACGAGCAGTACTTC.

The rearrangement links TRBV6-1 to TRBJ2-5, with 7 positions matching TRBD2. V shed 6 bases, J shed 2 bases, and the junction held 9 bases outside the gene matches. The CDR3 runs 15 residues. Germline CDR1 MNHNS, CDR2 SASEGT. The CDR3 region is CASRVIGGGQETQYF. In DNA, the CDR3 is TGTGCCAGCAGGGTCATCGGGGGAGGGCAAGAGACCCAGTACTTC.